The clone carrying this T cell receptor beta chain was seen a handful of times. Per the original methods: For nucleated cells, counts were estimated from reference gene primer amplification. Sequenced by immunoSEQ multiplex PCR; TCRdb stores in-frame clones only, minus some. For V, J and clone size, that table is used; D and trimming come from the DNA. The table records 350,000 to 400,000 clones, 89% of them present only once. Patients from Seattle were sampled longitudinally, starting during active infection. The source of the sample is a study of blood T cell repertoires in COVID-19. Study summary: Specimens from acute and convalescent COVID-19 originated in the United States, Italy and Spain. T cells, B-cell-depleted T cells, or PBMCs provided the cDNA or gDNA that served as material.

Sequencing used peripheral blood. The sequence came from a young woman with COVID-19, enrolled during active disease.

In nucleotides, the CDR3 is TGTGCCTGGACTCGGGGACAGGGGTTTTCACCCCTCCACTTT. Amino acids: CAWTRGQGFSPLHF. The gene calls are TRBV30 and TRBJ1-6; the match to TRBD1 covers 10 bases. Germline loops: CDR1 GTSNPN, CDR2 SVGIG (reference sequence). The CDR3 runs to 14 residues. V was pared by 4 bases and J by 9 bases, with 6 bases of the junction left unmatched.